The 14 T cell receptor beta chains listed next were all sequenced from one sample in a study of shared clonotypes between healthy human individuals. Produced via immunoSEQ multiplex PCR; TCRdb's table is partial and in-frame only. This sample carries 450,000 to 550,000 clones, approximately 85% of them seen once, and the ten largest clones take 10% to 15%. Material: PBMCs. The receptor set was obtained from a woman aged 40 to 49 in good health. Some clones in this sample may be carry-over from other donors' samples.

The CDR3 spells CASTVGQRDGYTF. CDR3 DNA sequence: TGTGCCAGCACTGTCGGACAGAGGGATGGCTACACCTTC. The gene calls are TRBV2 and TRBJ1-2, with a weak D call TRBD1 (6 bases). Trimming pared 7 bases from V and 6 bases from J, leaving 15 bases between. The germline V gene encodes CDR1 SNHLY and CDR2 FYNNEI. The CDR3 covers 13 residues. The full variable domain, with the rest looked up from reference TRBV2 and TRBJ1-2, is EPEVTQTPSHQVTQMGQEVILRCVPISNHLYFYWYRQILGQKVEFLVSFYNNEISEKSEIFDDQFSVERPDGSNFTLKIRSTKLEDSAMYFCASTVGQRDGYTFGSGTRLTVV.

The chain uses TRBV5-1 and TRBJ2-3; the D gene is possibly TRBD1 (5 bases). The CDR3 spans 16 residues. The V and J ends lost 0 bases and 2 bases respectively, with 13 bases between them. The germline V gene has CDR1 SGHRS and CDR2 YFSETQ. The CDR3 protein is CASSLAGDRYTDTQYF. In DNA, the CDR3 is TGCGCCAGCAGCTTGGCCGGAGACAGATACACAGATACGCAGTATTTT.

The table lists this clone with a count of one. J is TRBJ2-2 and V is TRBV2; TRBD1 matches 7 bases. V was pared by 5 bases and J by 3 bases, with 6 bases of the junction left unmatched. The CDR3 runs 15 residues. Germline V gene lookup returns CDR1 SNHLY and CDR2 FYNNEI. The CDR3 spells CASSIDRVDTGELFF. For the CDR3, the DNA is TGTGCCAGCAGTATAGACAGGGTAGACACCGGGGAGCTGTTTTTT.

The V gene is TRBV10-1, the J gene TRBJ2-7, with no clear D. The CDR3 extends over 16 amino acids. Germline CDR1 is WNHNN and CDR2 is SYGVQD (reference sequence). The V gene lost 5 bases and the J gene lost 0 bases, with 17 bases spanning the gap. The CDR3 DNA is TGCGCCAGCAGTTTACTAAGACTCATTCACTCCTACGAGCAGTACTTC. It encodes CASSLLRLIHSYEQYF.

The rearrangement joins TRBV27 to TRBJ2-7; D gene ambiguous. Germline lookup yields CDR1 MNHEY and CDR2 SMNVEV (reference sequence). The CDR3 covers 15 residues. V lost 6 bases and J 1 base, leaving 16 bases between the germline ends. The CDR3 region is CASSQTRARSYEQYF. The CDR3 bases are TGTGCCAGCAGCCAGACCCGTGCCCGGTCCTACGAGCAGTACTTC.

Concerning this clone: Other DNA sequences in this sample translate to the same CDR3. V gene TRBV28 combines with J gene TRBJ2-7, with D uncertain. Germline V lookup: CDR1 MDHEN, CDR2 SYDVKM. The CDR3 runs to 12 residues. The V gene lost 5 bases and the J gene lost 2 bases, with 7 bases spanning the gap. This CDR3 is CASSLLPYEQYF. The CDR3 DNA is TGTGCCAGCAGTCTCCTACCCTACGAGCAGTACTTC.

In regard to this clone: The sample carries other DNA sequences with the same CDR3. J is TRBJ1-5 and V is TRBV19; D remains unclear. The germline V gene encodes CDR1 LNHDA and CDR2 SQIVND (reference sequence). V dropped 3 bases and J dropped 2 bases, with 5 bases sitting between them. The CDR3 runs to 13 residues. The chain's CDR3 is CASSISGNQPQHF. In DNA form, the CDR3 reads TGTGCCAGTAGTATTTCGGGCAATCAGCCCCAGCATTTT. The variable domain in full, completed from reference TRBV19 and TRBJ1-5, reads DGGITQSPKYLFRKEGQNVTLSCEQNLNHDAMYWYRQDPGQGLRLIYYSQIVNDFQKGDIAEGYSVSREKKESFPLTVTSAQKNPTAFYLCASSISGNQPQHFGDGTRLSIL.

The J gene is TRBJ2-7, the V gene TRBV19, with D possibly being TRBD1 (6 bases). This CDR3 has 15 residues. Germline CDR1 LNHDA, CDR2 SQIVND (reference sequence). V lost 4 bases, J lost 4 bases, and 17 bases lay in between. CDR3 in DNA: TGTGCCAGTAGTAGGGGGCAGGGTGGCGGTTACGAGCAGTACTTC. Protein: CASSRGQGGGYEQYF.

CDR3: CASSPTGPYGYTF. CDR3 coding DNA: TGCGCCAGCAGCCCGACAGGGCCATATGGCTACACCTTC. V gene TRBV4-1 combines with J gene TRBJ1-2; 7 bases agree with TRBD1. Unmatched junction bases numbered 4, after V lost 4 bases and J lost 5 bases. CDR1 is MGHRA and CDR2 is YSYEKL in the germline V gene. CDR3 length: 13 residues.

The chain recombines TRBV11-2 with TRBJ1-4; TRBD1 is a possible D gene (6 bases). This CDR3 is 15 amino acids long. CDR1 is SGHAT, CDR2 FQNNGV, per germline. The ends were cut back, 4 bases at V and 1 base at J, with 10 bases in the middle. CDR3 sequence reads: CASSSKGVTNEKLFF. DNA of the CDR3: TGTGCCAGCAGCTCAAAGGGGGTAACTAATGAAAAACTGTTTTTT. Supplemented by reference TRBV11-2 and TRBJ1-4, the full variable domain reads EAGVAQSPRYKIIEKRQSVAFWCNPISGHATLYWYQQILGQGPKLLIQFQNNGVVDDSQLPKDRFSAERLKGVDSTLKIQPAKLEDSAVYLCASSSKGVTNEKLFFGSGTQLSVL.

V and J are TRBV5-1 and TRBJ2-3; TRBD2 aligns across 15 bases. CDR1 is SGHRS and CDR2 is YFSETQ in the germline V gene. The CDR3 has 18 amino acids. V shed 1 base, J shed 0 bases, and the junction held 3 bases outside the gene matches. CDR3 loop: CASSLLGLAGGSTDTQYF. The CDR3 nucleotides are TGCGCCAGCAGCTTGCTCGGACTAGCGGGAGGGAGCACAGATACGCAGTATTTT.

The chain employs TRBV7-9 and TRBJ2-7; D gene unclear. Trimming shortened V by 3 bases and J by 7 bases, and 7 bases separated the two germline ends. Looked up from germline, CDR1 is SEHNR and CDR2 is FQNEAQ (reference sequence). The CDR3 loop spans 11 amino acids. The CDR3 region is CASSFGDEQYF. In nucleotides, the CDR3 is TGTGCCAGCAGCTTCGGAGATGAGCAGTACTTC.

This sequence joins TRBV27 and TRBJ1-5, with a tentative D call TRBD1 (5 bases). Per germline, CDR1 MNHEY and CDR2 SMNVEV (reference sequence). There are 16 residues in the CDR3. V gave up 6 bases and J gave up 3 bases, with 18 bases separating them. Here the CDR3 DNA reads TGTGCCAGCAGCCCCCCCGGGGGGTCATACAATCAGCCCCAGCATTTT. Translating gives CASSPPGGSYNQPQHF.

The chain joins TRBV11-2 to TRBJ1-5, with a possible D match to TRBD1 (5 bases). Trimming took 2 bases from V and 4 from J, leaving 6 bases between them. Germline V CDR1 and CDR2: SGHAT, FQNNGV. CDR3 length: 13 residues. The CDR3 nucleotides read TGTGCCAGCAGCTTACGGGGGAATCAGCCCCAGCATTTT. As protein: CASSLRGNQPQHF.